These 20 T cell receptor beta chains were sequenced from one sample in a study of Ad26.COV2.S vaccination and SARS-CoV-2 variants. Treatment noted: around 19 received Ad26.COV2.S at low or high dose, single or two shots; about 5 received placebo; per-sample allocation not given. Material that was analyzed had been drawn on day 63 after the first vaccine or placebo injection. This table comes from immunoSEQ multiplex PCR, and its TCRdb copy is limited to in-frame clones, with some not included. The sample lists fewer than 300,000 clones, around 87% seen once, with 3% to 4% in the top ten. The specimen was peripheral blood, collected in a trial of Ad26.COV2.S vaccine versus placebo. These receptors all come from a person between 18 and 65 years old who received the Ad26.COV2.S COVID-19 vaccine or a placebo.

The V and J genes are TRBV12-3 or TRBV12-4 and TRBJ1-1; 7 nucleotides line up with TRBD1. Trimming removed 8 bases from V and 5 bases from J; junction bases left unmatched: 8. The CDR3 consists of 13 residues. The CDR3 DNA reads TGTGCCAGCCAGGGCAGGGGGAATACTGAAGCTTTCTTT. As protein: CASQGRGNTEAFF.

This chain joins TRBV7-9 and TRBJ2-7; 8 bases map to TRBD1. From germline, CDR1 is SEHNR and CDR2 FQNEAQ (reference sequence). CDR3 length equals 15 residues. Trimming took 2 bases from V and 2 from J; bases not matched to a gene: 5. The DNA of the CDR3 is TGTGCCAGCAGCTTACCTTTGACAGGGGCCTACGAGCAGTACTTC. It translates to CASSLPLTGAYEQYF. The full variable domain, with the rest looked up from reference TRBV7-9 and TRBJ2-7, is DTGVSQNPRHKITKRGQNVTFRCDPISEHNRLYWYRQTLGQGPEFLTYFQNEAQLEKSRLLSDRFSAERPKGSFSTLEIQRTEQGDSAMYLCASSLPLTGAYEQYFGPGTRLTVT.

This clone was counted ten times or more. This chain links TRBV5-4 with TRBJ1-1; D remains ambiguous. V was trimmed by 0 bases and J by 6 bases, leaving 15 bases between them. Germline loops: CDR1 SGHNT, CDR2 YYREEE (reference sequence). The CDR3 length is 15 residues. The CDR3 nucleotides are TGTGCCAGCAGCTTGGAAAACCTAGATCTGGCTGAAGCTTTCTTT. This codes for CASSLENLDLAEAFF. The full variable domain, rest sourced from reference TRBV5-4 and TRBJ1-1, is ETGVTQSPTHLIKTRGQQVTLRCSSQSGHNTVSWYQQALGQGPQFIFQYYREEENGRGNFPPRFSGLQFPNYSSELNVNALELDDSALYLCASSLENLDLAEAFFGQGTRLTVV.

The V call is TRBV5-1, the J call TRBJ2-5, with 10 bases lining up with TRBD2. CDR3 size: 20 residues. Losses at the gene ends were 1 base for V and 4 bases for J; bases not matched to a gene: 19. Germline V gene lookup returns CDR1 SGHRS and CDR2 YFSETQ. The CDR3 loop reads CASSLSQMASGSIDGETQYF. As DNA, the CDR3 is TGCGCCAGCAGCTTGTCCCAGATGGCTAGCGGGAGTATCGACGGAGAGACCCAGTACTTC.

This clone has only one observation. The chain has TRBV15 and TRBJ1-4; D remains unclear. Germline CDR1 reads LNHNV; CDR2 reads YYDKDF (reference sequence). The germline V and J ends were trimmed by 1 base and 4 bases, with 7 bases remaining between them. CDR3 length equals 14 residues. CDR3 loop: CATSRVYLNEKLFF. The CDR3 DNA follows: TGTGCCACCAGCAGAGTATACCTTAATGAAAAACTGTTTTTT.

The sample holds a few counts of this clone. The CDR3 coding sequence is TGTGCCAGCAGCATCCTGGGGCAGGGCGGCGGCTACACCTTC. This codes for CASSILGQGGGYTF. The chain links TRBV5-6 to TRBJ1-2, with a possible D match to TRBD1 (5 bases). CDR1 and CDR2 from the germline V gene are SGHDT and YYEEEE. The CDR3 is 14 residues long. Trimming stripped 4 bases from V and 8 bases from J, with 18 bases between.

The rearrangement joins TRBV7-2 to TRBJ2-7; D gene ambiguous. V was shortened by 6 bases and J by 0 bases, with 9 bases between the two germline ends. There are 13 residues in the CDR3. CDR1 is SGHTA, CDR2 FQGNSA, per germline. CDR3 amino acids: CASRPVGSYEQYF. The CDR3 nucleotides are TGTGCCAGCAGGCCGGTGGGCTCCTACGAGCAGTACTTC.

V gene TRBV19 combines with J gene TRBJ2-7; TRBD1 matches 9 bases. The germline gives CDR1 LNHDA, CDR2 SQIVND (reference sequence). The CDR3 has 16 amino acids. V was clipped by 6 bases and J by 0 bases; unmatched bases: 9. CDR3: CASSPGGTGSSYEQYF. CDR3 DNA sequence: TGTGCCAGTAGCCCTGGAGGGACAGGGAGCTCCTACGAGCAGTACTTC.

This chain's CDR3 is CASRPVGGRARDTQYF. CDR3 nucleotides: TGTGCCAGCAGGCCGGTGGGCGGGAGGGCCAGGGATACGCAGTATTTT. The gene calls are TRBV11-2 and TRBJ2-3; the match to TRBD2 covers 9 bases. CDR3 length: 16 residues. CDR1 SGHAT and CDR2 FQNNGV come from the germline V gene. After removal of 6 bases from V and 6 bases from J, the junction contained 13 bases not matched to a gene.

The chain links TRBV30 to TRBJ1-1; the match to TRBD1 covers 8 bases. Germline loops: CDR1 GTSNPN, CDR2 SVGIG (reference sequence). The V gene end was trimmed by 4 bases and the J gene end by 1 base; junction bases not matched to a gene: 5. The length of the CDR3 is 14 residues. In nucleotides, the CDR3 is TGTGCCTGGACGGGTGGGACAGGGAACACTGAAGCTTTCTTT. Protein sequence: CAWTGGTGNTEAFF. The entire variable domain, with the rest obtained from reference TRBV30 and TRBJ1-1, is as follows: SQTIHQWPATLVQPVGSPLSLECTVEGTSNPNLYWYRQAAGRGLQLLFYSVGIGQISSEVPQNLSASRPQDRQFILSSKKLLLSDSGFYLCAWTGGTGNTEAFFGQGTRLTVV.

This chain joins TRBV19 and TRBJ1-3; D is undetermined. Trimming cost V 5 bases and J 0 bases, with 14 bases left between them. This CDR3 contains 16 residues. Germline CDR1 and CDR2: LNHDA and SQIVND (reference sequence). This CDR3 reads CASSPEGVFSGNTIYF. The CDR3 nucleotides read TGTGCCAGTAGTCCCGAGGGTGTCTTCTCTGGAAACACCATATATTTT.

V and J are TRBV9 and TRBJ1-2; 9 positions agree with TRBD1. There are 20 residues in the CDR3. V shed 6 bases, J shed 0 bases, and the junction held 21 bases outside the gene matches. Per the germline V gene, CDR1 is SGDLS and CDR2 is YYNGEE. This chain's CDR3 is CASTEGTGTGMRGPNYGYTF. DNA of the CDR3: TGTGCCAGCACCGAGGGGACGGGGACAGGGATGCGGGGACCTAACTATGGCTACACCTTC.

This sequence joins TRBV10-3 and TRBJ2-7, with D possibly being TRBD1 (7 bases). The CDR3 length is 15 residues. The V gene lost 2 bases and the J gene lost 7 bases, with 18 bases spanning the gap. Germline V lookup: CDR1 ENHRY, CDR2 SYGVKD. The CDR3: CAISEAGRQGLEQYF. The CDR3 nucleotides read TGTGCCATCAGTGAGGCCGGGAGACAGGGCTTGGAGCAGTACTTC.

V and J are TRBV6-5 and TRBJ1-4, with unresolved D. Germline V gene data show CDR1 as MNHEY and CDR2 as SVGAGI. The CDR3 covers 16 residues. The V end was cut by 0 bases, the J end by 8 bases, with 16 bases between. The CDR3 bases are TGTGCCAGCAGTTACTCGAAGGCAGTTGGAGGAGAAAAACTGTTTTTT. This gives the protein CASSYSKAVGGEKLFF.

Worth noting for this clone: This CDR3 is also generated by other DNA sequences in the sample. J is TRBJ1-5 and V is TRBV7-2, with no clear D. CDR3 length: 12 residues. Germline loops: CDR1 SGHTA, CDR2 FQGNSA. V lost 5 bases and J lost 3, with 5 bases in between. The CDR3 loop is CASSLVNQPQHF. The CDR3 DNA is TGTGCCAGCAGCCTGGTCAATCAGCCCCAGCATTTT.

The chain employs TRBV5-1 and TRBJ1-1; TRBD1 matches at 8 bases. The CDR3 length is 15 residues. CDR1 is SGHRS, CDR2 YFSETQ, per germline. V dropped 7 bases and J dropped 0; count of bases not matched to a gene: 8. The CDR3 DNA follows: TGCGCCAGCCCAGGCAGGGGGCCCGTGAACACTGAAGCTTTCTTT. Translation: CASPGRGPVNTEAFF.

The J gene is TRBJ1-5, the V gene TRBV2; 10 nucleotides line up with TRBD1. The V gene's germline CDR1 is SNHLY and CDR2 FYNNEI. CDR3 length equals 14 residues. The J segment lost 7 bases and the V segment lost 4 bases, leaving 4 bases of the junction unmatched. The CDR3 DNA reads TGTGCCAGCAGTGGGACAGGGGGGAGCCAGCCCCAGCATTTT. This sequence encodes CASSGTGGSQPQHF.

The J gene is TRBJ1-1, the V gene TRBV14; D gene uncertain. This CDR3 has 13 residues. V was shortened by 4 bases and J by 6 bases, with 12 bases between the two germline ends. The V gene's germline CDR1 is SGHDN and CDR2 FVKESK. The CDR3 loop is CASSPDPYAEAFF. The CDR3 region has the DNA TGTGCCAGCAGCCCGGACCCCTACGCTGAAGCTTTCTTT.

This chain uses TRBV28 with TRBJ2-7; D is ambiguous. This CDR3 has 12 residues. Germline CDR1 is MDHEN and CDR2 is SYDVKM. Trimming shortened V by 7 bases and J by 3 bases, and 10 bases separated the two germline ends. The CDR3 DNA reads TGTGCCAGCACTCCCAAAAACTACGAGCAGTACTTC. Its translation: CASTPKNYEQYF.

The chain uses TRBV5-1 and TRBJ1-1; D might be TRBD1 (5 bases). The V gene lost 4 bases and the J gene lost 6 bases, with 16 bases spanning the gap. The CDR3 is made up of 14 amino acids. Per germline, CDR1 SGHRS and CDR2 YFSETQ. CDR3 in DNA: TGCGCCAGCAGCCCGCTAGGGGCAGGCCCTGAAGCTTTCTTT. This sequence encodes CASSPLGAGPEAFF.